The rows below give T cell receptor beta chains drawn from one sample of a study of identical twins. One entry per CDR3 protein, called by TCRdb with MiXCR from the 5' RACE reads. The data contain 1.5 million or so distinct CDR3 sequences, about 32% of them singletons. Sequencing was performed on cord blood. Receptors were obtained from a newborn girl in good health. The CDR3 runs from the conserved cysteine through the conserved F or W. A D gene is named only where the DNA matches it firmly. Size is stated for part of the rows, as once, few or many counts, or as a class when the clone is expanded.

>TRBD1|TRBV4-1|TRBJ1-2|once
TGCGCCAGCGGCCAAACCCTGGGACAGCGATATGGCTACACCTTC
CASGQTLGQRYGYTF
>TRBD2|TRBV20-1|TRBJ2-1|NA
TGCAGTGCTAGAGGGGGACTAGCGAGTTCCTACAATGAGCAGTTCTTC
CSARGGLASSYNEQFF
>NA|TRBV4-2|TRBJ1-1|NA
TGTGCCAGCAGCCAAGTCGAAGGGGAGAACACTGAAGCTTTCTTT
CASSQVEGENTEAFF
>TRBD1|TRBV5-1|TRBJ2-1|NA
TGCGCCAGCAGCTTGGCCGGGACAGGGAACTACAATGAGCAGTTCTTC
CASSLAGTGNYNEQFF
>NA|TRBV28|TRBJ2-1|NA
TGTGCCAGCAGTCAGAAAACTGGATACAATGAGCAGTTCTTC
CASSQKTGYNEQFF
>TRBD1|TRBV27|TRBJ1-5|once
TGTGCCAGCAGTCCGGGGACAGGGACTCAGCCCCAGCATTTT
CASSPGTGTQPQHF
>NA|TRBV20-1|TRBJ2-1|few
TGCAGTGCCACTGGCCACCACTACAATGAGCAGTTCTTC
CSATGHHYNEQFF
>NA|TRBV10-2|TRBJ2-1|NA
TGCGCCAGCAGTAAGGCAGGGCCTTACAATGAGCAGTTCTTC
CASSKAGPYNEQFF
>NA|TRBV24-1|TRBJ2-1|NA
TGTGCCACCAGTGATTTTCCGAAAGACAATGAGCAGTTCTTC
CATSDFPKDNEQFF
>NA|TRBV5-6|TRBJ2-2|NA
TGTGCCAGCAGCTTGGATCCCGGGGGAGGTAACGGGGAGCTGTTTTTT
CASSLDPGGGNGELFF
>NA|TRBV10-2|TRBJ1-2|many
TGCGCCAGCAGTGAGCTTGGGGCGGGCGACTATGGCTACACCTTC
CASSELGAGDYGYTF
>NA|TRBV5-1|TRBJ2-1|few
TGCGCCAGCAGCTTGGGGACGCTAGGGGAGCAGTTCTTC
CASSLGTLGEQFF
>NA|TRBV25-1|TRBJ2-7|few
TGTGCCAGCAGTCGCGGGCGCGCCGGGGGGCGAGCCTACGAGCAGTACTTC
CASSRGRAGGRAYEQYF
>NA|TRBV20-1|TRBJ2-7|few
TGCAGTGCTAGACCCCTTGGGCGGGGATCCTACGAGCAGTACTTC
CSARPLGRGSYEQYF
>TRBD1|TRBV9|TRBJ2-7|NA
TGTGCCAGCAGCGTAGATCTGGACAGGGGGTCCTACGAGCAGTACTTC
CASSVDLDRGSYEQYF
>TRBD2|TRBV5-1|TRBJ2-7|NA
TGCGCCAGCAGCTGGACGGGCGGGGGGCACTACGAGCAGTACTTC
CASSWTGGGHYEQYF
>NA|TRBV27|TRBJ2-1|NA
TGTGCCAGCAGTGCGTACTATAAGGGGACTGAGCAGTTCTTC
CASSAYYKGTEQFF
>NA|TRBV25-1|TRBJ1-2|many
TGTGCCAGCAGTGCAGGACGGCCTTATGGCTACACCTTC
CASSAGRPYGYTF
>NA|TRBV28|TRBJ2-7|NA
TGTGCCAGCTCGAGGGGCCCTAGCTCCTACAATGAGCAGTACTTC
CASSRGPSSYNEQYF
>TRBD2|TRBV7-2|TRBJ2-1|NA
TGTGCCAGCAGCTTGCCGACTGTGTTGCGGGGGTACAATGAGCAGTTCTTC
CASSLPTVLRGYNEQFF
>TRBD1|TRBV7-9|TRBJ1-1|NA
TGTGCCAGCAGCTTAGGGGACAGGGTAAGCACTGAAGCTTTCTTT
CASSLGDRVSTEAFF
>TRBD2|TRBV10-3|TRBJ2-1|NA
TGTGCCATCAGCACGGGGGGGCCGTACAATGAGCAGTTCTTC
CAISTGGPYNEQFF
>NA|TRBV20-1|TRBJ2-5|NA
TGCAGTGCTAGAGGAACCTCTAGGGTGGGCCAAGAGACCCAGTACTTC
CSARGTSRVGQETQYF
>NA|TRBV6-1|TRBJ2-7|many
TGCGCCAGCAGTGAGTCGAGGGAGCAGTACTTC
CASSESREQYF
>NA|TRBV5-5|TRBJ2-6|few
TGTGCCAGCAGCCACAGACAGCTCCCTGGGGCCAACGTCCTGACTTTC
CASSHRQLPGANVLTF
>NA|TRBV2|TRBJ2-7|few
TGTGCCAGCAATGAGGTCTTCTCCTACGAGCAGTACTTC
CASNEVFSYEQYF
>TRBD2|TRBV20-1|TRBJ2-3|NA
TGCAGTGCTAGAGTCCCGGGACTAGCCACTCCTTCTAGCACAGATACGCAGTATTTT
CSARVPGLATPSSTDTQYF
>TRBD1|TRBV13|TRBJ1-2|NA
TGTGCCAGCAGCTTAGTAACGACAGGGGCGAATGGCTACACCTTC
CASSLVTTGANGYTF
>NA|TRBV20-1|TRBJ2-2|few
TGCAGTGCTAGGGGGGACCTTCGCACCGGGGAGCTGTTTTTT
CSARGDLRTGELFF
>NA|TRBV11-2|TRBJ1-5|NA
TGTGCCAGTCATCGGTCCTTTAATGCCCAGCATTTT
CASHRSFNAQHF
>NA|TRBV29-1|TRBJ2-3|many
TGCAGCGTTGAAGATCAGGTCAGGGGCCACACAGATACGCAGTATTTT
CSVEDQVRGHTDTQYF
>NA|TRBV6-1|TRBJ2-7|few
TGTGCCAGCAGGACCTCGATTGTCTACGAGCAGTACTTC
CASRTSIVYEQYF
>NA|TRBV2|TRBJ2-7|NA
TGTGCCAGCAAGGAAGCGGGTCCCTACAATGAGCAGTACTTC
CASKEAGPYNEQYF
>NA|TRBV5-6|TRBJ2-7|NA
TGTGCCAGCAGACGATTCGCGGGACAGTTTGGAGGGCTCCACGAGCAGTACTTC
CASRRFAGQFGGLHEQYF
>NA|TRBV7-6|TRBJ2-3|NA
TGTGCCAGCAGCTTAACGGCGGGGCGCACAGATACGCAGTATTTT
CASSLTAGRTDTQYF
>TRBD2|TRBV15|TRBJ2-1|NA
TGTGCCACCAGCAAACTGACTAGCGGGAGTAACAATGAGCAGTTCTTC
CATSKLTSGSNNEQFF
>TRBD1|TRBV29-1|TRBJ2-3|many
TGCAGCGTGGGGGACAGACCTACAGATACGCAGTATTTT
CSVGDRPTDTQYF
>NA|TRBV6-1|TRBJ1-2|few
TGTGCCAGTTATAACGGGGCCGTCAGCTACACCTTC
CASYNGAVSYTF
>TRBD2|TRBV5-6|TRBJ2-7|NA
TGTGCCAGCAGCTTCCCTGGGGGGGTCAACCCCTACGAGCAGTACTTC
CASSFPGGVNPYEQYF
>TRBD2|TRBV5-1|TRBJ2-5|NA
TGCGCCAGCAGCTTGTTCGGGACTAGTGTCGAGACCCAGTACTTC
CASSLFGTSVETQYF
>NA|TRBV7-8|TRBJ1-2|NA
TGTGCCAGCAGCTTAGGTGTCCTAATGGTACTAGATGGCTACACCTTC
CASSLGVLMVLDGYTF
>TRBD1|TRBV10-3|TRBJ1-4|many
TGTGCCATCAACTCTCCGGGACAGGGGAATGAAAAACTGTTTTTT
CAINSPGQGNEKLFF
>NA|TRBV12-3/TRBV12-4|TRBJ2-7|NA
TGTGCCAGCAGCCCACATGGGGAAAGGCCCTACGAGCAGTACTTC
CASSPHGERPYEQYF
>NA|TRBV20-1|TRBJ2-3|many
TGCAGCGGGGGACAGAACACAGATACGCAGTATTTT
CSGGQNTDTQYF
>NA|TRBV20-1|TRBJ1-5|NA
TGCAGTGCCCCTTCCGGGACCAATCAGCCCCAGCATTTT
CSAPSGTNQPQHF
>NA|TRBV7-2|TRBJ1-1|few
TGTGCCAGCAGCTTTGCCCCACTCGCAGGAAGAGAGACTGAAGCTTTCTTT
CASSFAPLAGRETEAFF
>NA|TRBV24-1|TRBJ2-1|NA
TGTGCCACCAGTGGCGGAACAGGCAAGGGGTTCTTC
CATSGGTGKGFF
>TRBD1|TRBV12-3/TRBV12-4|TRBJ2-7|NA
TGTGCCAGCAGGAGACAGGGGATCGACGAGCAGTACTTC
CASRRQGIDEQYF
>NA|TRBV20-1|TRBJ1-4|NA
TGCAGTGCTAGCAAGGGGTTTGATGAAAAACTGTTTTTT
CSASKGFDEKLFF
>NA|TRBV7-2|TRBJ2-7|NA
TGTACCAGCAGCTTGCTTCCCCTACCCTCCTACGAGCAGTACTTC
CTSSLLPLPSYEQYF
>TRBD2|TRBV4-1|TRBJ2-1|NA
TGCGCCAGCAGCCAAGAAAGTCCGCCTAGCGGGGCGTGGAATGAGCAGTTCTTC
CASSQESPPSGAWNEQFF
>NA|TRBV29-1|TRBJ2-7|few
TGCAGCGTTGACCCCCACGAGCAGTACTTC
CSVDPHEQYF